This T cell receptor beta chain emerged from a study of cytotoxic CD8 clonotypes in ibrutinib-treated CLL. Study-wide context: The group held under twelve relapsed/refractory and 15 treatment-naive patients, with roughly 17 IGHV unmutated. Study-level findings and limits: Contraction or stability on treatment characterized the public clonotypes, which were uncommon.

Sequencing was performed with immunoSEQ multiplex PCR; in TCRdb, only in-frame clones are kept and a portion is missing. The data hold 200,000 to 250,000 clones, with 70% to 75% observed a single time. CDR3 length: 17 residues. With V trimmed by 3 bases and J by 4 bases, 7 bases remained unmatched. Germline values: CDR1 GTSNPN, CDR2 SVGIG (reference sequence). A remark on this clone: Its specificity is unknown.

The TCR was taken from a human donor with chronic lymphocytic leukemia. V usage is TRBV30 and J usage is TRBJ2-2, with 14 nucleotides matching TRBD2. The material was PBMCs, obtained after 12 months of ibrutinib treatment. The DNA of the CDR3 is TGTGCCTGGAGACGACTAGCGGGGGGGCGAGGCACCGGGGAGCTGTTTTTT. Protein product: CAWRRLAGGRGTGELFF. Variable domain in full (rest from reference TRBV30 and TRBJ2-2): SQTIHQWPATLVQPVGSPLSLECTVEGTSNPNLYWYRQAAGRGLQLLFYSVGIGQISSEVPQNLSASRPQDRQFILSSKKLLLSDSGFYLCAWRRLAGGRGTGELFFGEGSRLTVL.